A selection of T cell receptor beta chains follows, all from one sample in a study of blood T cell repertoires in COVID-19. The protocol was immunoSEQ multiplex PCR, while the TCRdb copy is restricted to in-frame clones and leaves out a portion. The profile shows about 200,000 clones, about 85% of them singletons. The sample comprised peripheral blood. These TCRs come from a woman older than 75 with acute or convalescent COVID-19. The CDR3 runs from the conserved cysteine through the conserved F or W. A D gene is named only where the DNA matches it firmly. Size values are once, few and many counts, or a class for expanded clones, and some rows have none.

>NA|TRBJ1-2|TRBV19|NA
CASSRGGYYGYTF
TGTGCCAGTAGTCGTGGGGGGTACTATGGCTACACCTTC
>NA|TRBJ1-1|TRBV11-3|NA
CASSGVSGEAFF
TGTGCCAGCAGCGGGGTATCGGGGGAAGCTTTCTTT
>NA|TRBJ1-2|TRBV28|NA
CASLQSSGSGGYTF
TGTGCCAGCCTCCAAAGCTCGGGATCTGGGGGCTACACCTTC
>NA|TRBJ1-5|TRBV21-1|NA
CASSNGQGAVPHSNQPQHF
TGTGCCAGCAGCAACGGGCAGGGCGCCGTTCCTCATAGCAATCAGCCCCAGCATTTT
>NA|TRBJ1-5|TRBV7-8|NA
CASSPRTGYQPQHF
TGTGCCAGCAGCCCACGGACGGGGTATCAGCCCCAGCATTTT
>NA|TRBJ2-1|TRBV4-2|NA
CASSQVQNEQFF
TGTGCCAGCAGCCAAGTACAAAATGAGCAGTTCTTC
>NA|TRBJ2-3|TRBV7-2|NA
CASSPFRDSPPYF
TGTGCCAGCAGCCCCTTCCGCGACTCCCCGCCGTATTTT
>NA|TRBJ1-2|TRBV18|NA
CASSPEREDGYTF
TGTGCCAGCTCACCTGAACGGGAAGATGGCTACACCTTC
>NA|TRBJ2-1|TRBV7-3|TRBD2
CASSRGLVKYNEQFF
TGTGCCAGCAGCCGGGGACTAGTCAAATACAATGAGCAGTTCTTC
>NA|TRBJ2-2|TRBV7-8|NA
CASSPLTGPTTGELFF
TGTGCCAGCAGCCCCTTGACAGGACCTACCACCGGGGAGCTGTTTTTT
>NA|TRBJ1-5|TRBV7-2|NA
CASSLYRAGSNQPQHF
TGTGCCAGCAGCCTTTACAGGGCCGGGAGCAATCAGCCCCAGCATTTT
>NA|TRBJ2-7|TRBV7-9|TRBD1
CASSLRVGQGATYEQYF
TGTGCCAGCAGCTTAAGGGTCGGACAGGGGGCCACCTACGAGCAGTACTTC
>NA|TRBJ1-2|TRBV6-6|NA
CASSFSPGVNYGYTF
TGTGCCAGCAGTTTTTCTCCGGGGGTGAACTATGGCTACACCTTC
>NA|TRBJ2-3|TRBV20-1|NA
CSAPFGDTQYF
TGCAGTGCCCCTTTCGGAGATACGCAGTATTTT
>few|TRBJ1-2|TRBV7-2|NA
CASSALVNYGYTF
TGTGCCAGCAGCGCTTTAGTTAACTATGGCTACACCTTC
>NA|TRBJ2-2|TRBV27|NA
CASSGGTAANTGELFF
TGTGCCAGCAGTGGGGGGACAGCAGCGAACACCGGGGAGCTGTTTTTT
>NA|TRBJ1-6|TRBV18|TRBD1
CASSRDRGNSPLHF
TGTGCCAGCTCACGGGACAGGGGTAATTCACCCCTCCACTTT
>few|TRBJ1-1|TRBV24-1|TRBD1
CATSDPGQGATEAFF
TGTGCCACCAGTGACCCCGGACAGGGTGCCACTGAAGCTTTCTTT
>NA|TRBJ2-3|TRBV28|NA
CASSPAGSTDTQYF
TGTGCCAGCAGTCCAGCGGGTAGCACAGATACGCAGTATTTT
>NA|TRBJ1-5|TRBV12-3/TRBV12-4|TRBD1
CASSRTGGQPQHF
TGTGCCAGCAGTAGGACAGGGGGTCAGCCCCAGCATTTT
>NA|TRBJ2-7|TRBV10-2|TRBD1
CASRAGTGGYEQYF
TGCGCCAGCAGGGCCGGGACAGGCGGGTACGAGCAGTACTTC
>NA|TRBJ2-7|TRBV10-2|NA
CASSEVSGPTYEQYF
TGCGCCAGCAGTGAGGTAAGCGGCCCCACCTACGAGCAGTACTTC
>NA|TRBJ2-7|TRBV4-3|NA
CASSQGATAGYEQYF
TGCGCCAGCAGCCAAGGGGCCACAGCGGGCTACGAGCAGTACTTC
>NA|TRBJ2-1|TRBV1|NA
CTGPNSGSSYNEQFF
TGCACCGGGCCCAATAGCGGTAGCTCCTACAATGAGCAGTTCTTC
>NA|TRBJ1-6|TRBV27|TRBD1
CASSSYAGTGLRPLHF
TGTGCCAGCAGTTCCTACGCCGGGACAGGACTACGGCCCCTCCACTTT
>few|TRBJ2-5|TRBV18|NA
CASSPPRGRETQYF
TGTGCCAGCTCACCACCGCGGGGGCGGGAGACCCAGTACTTC
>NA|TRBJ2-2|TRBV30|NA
CAWSGQGSRELFF
TGTGCCTGGAGTGGGCAGGGGTCGCGGGAGCTGTTTTTT
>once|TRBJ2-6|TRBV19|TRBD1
CASSFSGTGGGGANVLTF
TGTGCCAGTAGTTTCTCCGGGACAGGGGGCGGTGGGGCCAACGTCCTGACTTTC